This T cell receptor beta chain derives from a study of T cells after yellow fever vaccination. TCRdb re-called the 5' RACE reads through MiXCR, storing one row per CDR3 protein. In the table there are hundreds of thousands of distinct CDR3 sequences, 12% of which are singletons. General study results and limits: Contaminants from the bulk population, in the form of abundant clonotypes, could be found in FACS-sorted repertoires.

The CDR3 has 15 residues. The germline V and J ends were trimmed by 1 base and 1 base, with 11 bases remaining between them. Germline CDR1 reads DFQATT; CDR2 reads SNEGSKA (reference sequence). This clonotype was seen a handful of times. The antigen is not known. The sequences come from PBMCs, collected on the day of the yellow fever booster vaccination. The receptor was derived from a young man who received the YFV17D yellow fever vaccine. The chain recombines TRBV20-1 with TRBJ1-5; maybe TRBD1 (5 bases). CDR3 residues: CSARGRGGSNQPQHF. The CDR3 DNA sequence: TGCAGTGCTAGAGGGAGGGGTGGGAGCAATCAGCCCCAGCATTTT.